The 20 T cell receptor beta chains reported below all come from one sample, sequenced in a study of OX40 agonist ivuxolimab in advanced cancers. Using immunoSEQ multiplex PCR, the repertoire was profiled, and TCRdb retains in-frame clones only, with some absent. The data hold approximately 76,000 clones, with 93% observed a single time. This specimen consisted of CD4+ or CD8+ T cells sorted from blood, obtained in a trial of the OX40 agonist ivuxolimab. Receptors were obtained from an adult with an advanced solid tumor such as melanoma, head and neck, liver or kidney cancer.

The gene calls are TRBV29-1 and TRBJ2-7; D might be TRBD1 (7 bases). CDR3 length equals 15 residues. V was shortened by 2 bases and J by 2 bases, with 16 bases between the two germline ends. CDR1 is SQVTM, CDR2 ANQGSEA, per germline. CDR3 residues: CSVESAGQQTYEQYF. CDR3 bases: TGCAGCGTTGAAAGTGCGGGACAGCAAACCTACGAGCAGTACTTC.

The CDR3 region is CASSELASGRLSTDTQYF. The CDR3 DNA sequence: TGTGCCAGCAGTGAGTTGGCTAGCGGGAGGCTTAGCACAGATACGCAGTATTTT. The V gene is TRBV6-1, the J gene TRBJ2-3; 11 nucleotides agree with TRBD2. Germline values: CDR1 MNHNS, CDR2 SASEGT. The CDR3 covers 18 residues. V dropped 3 bases and J dropped 0; count of bases not matched to a gene: 8.

This clone appeared once. The chain employs TRBV19 and TRBJ1-3; D is uncertain. The CDR3 runs 11 residues. Trimming cost V 5 bases and J 3 bases, with 2 bases left between them. Germline CDR1 LNHDA, CDR2 SQIVND (reference sequence). CDR3 DNA sequence: TGTGCCAGTAGTTATGGAAACACCATATATTTT. Its translation: CASSYGNTIYF.

The V call is TRBV13, the J call TRBJ2-1, with D perhaps assigned TRBD1 or TRBD2 (5 bases each). The CDR3 contains 15 residues. CDR1 and CDR2 (germline): PRHDT, FYEKMQ (reference sequence). Deletions cut 3 bases from V and 0 bases from J, with 9 bases between. CDR3 nucleotide sequence: TGTGCCAGCAGCTTTTGGGGGAACTCCTACAATGAGCAGTTCTTC. This translates into CASSFWGNSYNEQFF.

The rearrangement uses TRBV7-6 and TRBJ2-3; 10 bases are shared with TRBD2. The CDR3 has 16 residues. The ends lost 4 bases at V and 3 bases at J; junction bases unmatched: 7. Per germline, CDR1 SGHVS and CDR2 FNYEAQ. The CDR3 spells CASSSEGLARTDTQYF. The CDR3 DNA reads as TGTGCCAGCAGCTCCGAGGGACTAGCGCGAACAGATACGCAGTATTTT.

V is TRBV4-2 and J is TRBJ2-7; tentative D call: TRBD1 (6 bases). Germline CDR1 is LGHNA and CDR2 is YNFKEQ. The V and J ends lost 8 bases and 2 bases respectively, with 22 bases between them. This CDR3 has 16 amino acids. In DNA form, the CDR3 reads TGTGCCAGCGGTTCCCCAGGGGAGTCTTTTCCCTACGAGCAGTACTTC. Translating gives CASGSPGESFPYEQYF.

The rearrangement joins TRBV19 to TRBJ2-7; D perhaps matches TRBD2 (7 bases). Trimming took off 3 bases at V and 3 bases at J, with 15 bases between the two ends. The CDR3 runs 15 residues. CDR1 LNHDA and CDR2 SQIVND come from the germline V gene (reference sequence). DNA for the CDR3: TGTGCCAGTAGTATCGGAGGGGGGGGCCTCTACGAGCAGTACTTC. Protein product: CASSIGGGGLYEQYF.

The chain combines TRBV4-1 with TRBJ1-2, with TRBD1 identical over 8 bases. V lost 4 bases and J lost 8; bases outside the gene matches: 12. This CDR3 is built from 15 residues. The germline V gene has CDR1 MGHRA and CDR2 YSYEKL. The CDR3 loop reads CASSPSTQGAGGYTF. DNA for the CDR3: TGCGCCAGCAGCCCTTCAACTCAGGGGGCGGGAGGCTACACCTTC.

The V gene is TRBV6-5, the J gene TRBJ1-1; the D is unclear. Germline CDR1 MNHEY, CDR2 SVGAGI. CDR3 length: 11 residues. V gave up 8 bases and J gave up 6 bases, with 10 bases separating them. The chain's CDR3 is CASLTPAEAFF. In DNA, the CDR3 is TGTGCCAGCCTCACACCCGCTGAAGCTTTCTTT.

This chain uses TRBV9 with TRBJ2-3, with 9 bases identical to TRBD1. Germline trimming cut 3 bases from V and 2 bases from J; bases unmatched to any gene: 7. Germline CDR1 and CDR2: SGDLS and YYNGEE. This CDR3 comprises 16 residues. CDR3 in DNA: TGTGCCAGCAGCGGGCGGACAGGGGCCATCACAGATACGCAGTATTTT. It encodes CASSGRTGAITDTQYF.

The genes are TRBV4-1 and TRBJ1-2, with 7 bases that match TRBD1. The V gene end was trimmed by 4 bases and the J gene end by 4 bases; junction bases not matched to a gene: 6. Germline V gene lookup returns CDR1 MGHRA and CDR2 YSYEKL. The CDR3 has 14 residues. DNA for the CDR3: TGCGCCAGCAGCCCGGTAGACAGGGCCTATGGCTACACCTTC. This gives the protein CASSPVDRAYGYTF.

J is TRBJ1-5 and V is TRBV5-8, with D hard to call. This CDR3 has 15 residues. Germline V gene lookup returns CDR1 SGHTS and CDR2 YDEGEE. Trimming shortened V by 2 bases and J by 0 bases, and 9 bases separated the two germline ends. The CDR3 nucleotides read TGTGCCAGCAGCTTAACAGCTAATAGCAATCAGCCCCAGCATTTT. Amino acids: CASSLTANSNQPQHF.

V gene TRBV29-1 combines with J gene TRBJ1-2; D not resolved. The V gene's germline CDR1 is SQVTM and CDR2 ANQGSEA. V lost 0 bases and J lost 4, with 12 bases in between. The CDR3 spans 14 residues. The CDR3 loop is CSVEDRRTPYGYTF. CDR3 coding DNA: TGCAGCGTTGAAGATCGGCGGACCCCCTATGGCTACACCTTC.

The gene calls are TRBV18 and TRBJ2-7, with 11 positions matching TRBD2. The germline CDR1 and CDR2 sequences are KGHSH and LQKENI. The CDR3 consists of 13 residues. Trimming removed 7 bases from V and 6 bases from J; junction bases left unmatched: 5. CDR3: CASWTSGLVEQYF. DNA for the CDR3: TGTGCCAGCTGGACTAGCGGGCTGGTCGAGCAGTACTTC.

The chain links TRBV25-1 to TRBJ1-5, with D possibly matching TRBD1 (6 bases). This CDR3 region has 14 residues. The germline V gene encodes CDR1 MGHDK and CDR2 SYGVNS. Between the trimmed V and J ends, which lost 6 bases and 6 bases, there was a span of 15 bases. The DNA for the CDR3 is TGTGCCAGCAGCAACTCAGGGGATGGTCAGCCCCAGCATTTT. It specifies CASSNSGDGQPQHF.

The chain has TRBV13 and TRBJ2-7, with D maybe TRBD1 (6 bases). V was shortened by 0 bases and J by 5 bases, with 11 bases between the two germline ends. Germline CDR1 PRHDT, CDR2 FYEKMQ (reference sequence). CDR3 length: 14 residues. CDR3 residues: CASSLGQGNHEQYF. Here the CDR3 DNA reads TGTGCCAGCAGCTTAGGACAGGGCAACCACGAGCAGTACTTC. Full variable domain (remainder filled in from reference TRBV13 and TRBJ2-7): AAGVIQSPRHLIKEKRETATLKCYPIPRHDTVYWYQQGPGQDPQFLISFYEKMQSDKGSIPDRFSAQQFSDYHSELNMSSLELGDSALYFCASSLGQGNHEQYFGPGTRLTVT.

This chain joins TRBV4-1 and TRBJ1-6; tentatively, D is TRBD1 (6 bases). Trimming removed 0 bases at V and 0 bases at J, with 9 bases between. Germline V gene sequence: CDR1 MGHRA, CDR2 YSYEKL. This CDR3 is built from 17 residues. CDR3 amino acids: CASSQDTGSSYNSPLHF. DNA for the CDR3: TGCGCCAGCAGCCAAGATACAGGGAGCTCCTATAATTCACCCCTCCACTTT.

This chain connects TRBV13 to TRBJ1-2; D remains unclear. From germline, CDR1 is PRHDT and CDR2 FYEKMQ (reference sequence). V dropped 0 bases and J dropped 7 bases, with 3 bases sitting between them. This CDR3 is 11 amino acids long. The CDR3 sequence: CASSLGSGYTF. CDR3 in DNA: TGTGCCAGCAGCTTAGGTTCTGGCTACACCTTC.

The chain recombines TRBV12-2 with TRBJ1-2. TRBV12-2 has pseudogene status. The CDR3 sequence is 17 residues long. The CDR3 DNA reads TGTGCAAGTCGCTTGCCCGGGTGGGTTCAGTGCCGGTGTGGCTACACCTTC. Its translation is CASRLPGWVQCRCGYTF.

This clone was detected only a few times. The rearrangement links TRBV18 to TRBJ1-6; a possible D gene is TRBD1 (6 bases). Trimming stripped 3 bases from V and 5 bases from J, with 14 bases between. The V gene's germline CDR1 is KGHSH and CDR2 LQKENI. The CDR3 runs 16 residues. The CDR3 loop is CASSPWTAMNNSPLHF. The CDR3, as DNA: TGTGCCAGCTCACCGTGGACAGCCATGAATAATTCACCCCTCCACTTT. Drawing the rest from reference TRBV18 and TRBJ1-6, the complete variable domain is NAGVMQNPRHLVRRRGQEARLRCSPMKGHSHVYWYRQLPEEGLKFMVYLQKENIIDESGMPKERFSAEFPKEGPSILRIQQVVRGDSAAYFCASSPWTAMNNSPLHFGNGTRLTVT.